The 20 T cell receptor beta chains given below trace back to one sample, sequenced in a study of PD-L1 blockade in urothelial cancer. Time point specified: pretreatment peripheral blood. Sequencing used immunoSEQ multiplex PCR; TCRdb keeps in-frame clones, though not all of them. Of under 80,000 clones listed, 80% to 90% are singletons. The sample consisted of PBMCs, taken around atezolizumab (anti-PD-L1) treatment. These receptors were obtained from a man between 65 and 85 years old with urothelial cancer.

The sample holds a few counts of this clone. The V and J genes are TRBV7-3 and TRBJ2-1, with 14 bases identical to TRBD2. The J segment lost 5 bases and the V segment lost 6 bases, leaving 9 bases of the junction unmatched. Germline V gene sequence: CDR1 SGHTA, CDR2 FQGTGA. The CDR3 loop spans 17 amino acids. CDR3 sequence reads: CASSLVPGLAGDNEQFF. The CDR3 DNA reads as TGTGCCAGCAGTTTGGTCCCGGGACTAGCGGGAGACAATGAGCAGTTCTTC.

CDR3 region: CASSLDRRGTQYF. CDR3 in DNA: TGTGCCAGCAGCTTGGACAGGAGGGGGACCCAGTACTTC. V is TRBV5-4 and J is TRBJ2-5, with a weak D call TRBD2 (6 bases). Germline V gives CDR1 SGHNT, CDR2 YYREEE (reference sequence). This CDR3 comprises 13 residues. Trimming took off 0 bases at V and 7 bases at J, with 10 bases between the two ends.

In its sample, this clone was seen once. This chain joins TRBV7-2 and TRBJ1-2, with 9 bases aligning to TRBD1. J lost 7 bases, V lost 5 bases, and 5 bases had no gene match. Germline loops: CDR1 SGHTA, CDR2 FQGNSA. The CDR3 runs 13 residues. CDR3 in amino acids: CASSRTGEGGYTF. In DNA form, the CDR3 reads TGTGCCAGCAGCCGGACAGGGGAGGGTGGCTACACCTTC. The entire variable domain, with the rest obtained from reference TRBV7-2 and TRBJ1-2, is as follows: GAGVSQSPSNKVTEKGKDVELRCDPISGHTALYWYRQSLGQGLEFLIYFQGNSAPDKSGLPSDRFSAERTGGSVSTLTIQRTQQEDSAVYLCASSRTGEGGYTFGSGTRLTVV.

This CDR3 reads CASRDRGIGTQYF. The CDR3 nucleotides are TGTGCCAGCAGGGACAGGGGTATCGGGACCCAGTACTTC. The gene calls are TRBV2 and TRBJ2-5; 9 nucleotides agree with TRBD1. CDR1 is SNHLY, CDR2 FYNNEI, per germline. J lost 7 bases, V lost 6 bases, and 6 bases had no gene match. The CDR3 is 13 residues long.

A few counts support this clone. V usage is TRBV5-1 and J usage is TRBJ2-7; TRBD1 matches at 7 bases. The CDR3 runs to 14 residues. Germline V lookup: CDR1 SGHRS, CDR2 YFSETQ. The trim removed 4 bases at V and 5 bases at J, leaving 9 bases unmatched. The CDR3 protein is CASSRGETGNEQYF. CDR3 DNA sequence: TGCGCCAGCAGCCGAGGGGAGACAGGGAACGAGCAGTACTTC.

This clone was recorded a few times. The CDR3 DNA follows: TGTGCCAGCGGCTTCGAGGGATCTCATACGCAGTATTTT. This translates into CASGFEGSHTQYF. The gene calls are TRBV6-1 and TRBJ2-3; TRBD2 might be the D (5 bases). Germline CDR1 MNHNS, CDR2 SASEGT. Trimming stripped 8 bases from V and 7 bases from J, with 16 bases between. CDR3 size: 13 residues.

The chain links TRBV5-4 to TRBJ2-1, with D maybe TRBD2 (7 bases). The CDR3 has 17 amino acids. Deletions cut 0 bases from V and 8 bases from J, with 21 bases between. Germline values: CDR1 SGHNT, CDR2 YYREEE (reference sequence). The CDR3 DNA follows: TGTGCCAGCAGCTTGGGTGGGGGCGGGAGTCATTTCGATGAGCAGTTCTTC. It codes for CASSLGGGGSHFDEQFF.

V and J are TRBV25-1 and TRBJ2-4, with 9 bases that match TRBD1. In germline, CDR1 is MGHDK, CDR2 SYGVNS. Germline trimming cut 8 bases from V and 1 base from J; bases unmatched to any gene: 3. The CDR3 runs to 14 residues. The CDR3 DNA follows: TGTGCCAGCCAACAGGGGGCTGCCAAAAACATTCAGTACTTC. It codes for CASQQGAAKNIQYF.

The chain uses TRBV18 and TRBJ2-5, with 7 bases fitting TRBD1. Per germline, CDR1 KGHSH and CDR2 LQKENI. The CDR3 has 16 amino acids. The junction had 8 bases not matched to a gene; V was cut back by 1 base and J by 3 bases. CDR3 DNA: TGTGCCAGCTCACCACGGGGGAAGGGGGCTAAAGAGACCCAGTACTTC. The encoded protein is CASSPRGKGAKETQYF.

This clone came up a few times. V gene TRBV18 combines with J gene TRBJ2-1; 8 bases line up with TRBD1. The CDR3 loop spans 13 amino acids. V lost 5 bases, J lost 9 bases, and 6 bases stayed unmatched. The germline V gene has CDR1 KGHSH and CDR2 LQKENI. The CDR3 spells CASSGTGWGEQFF. As DNA, the CDR3 is TGTGCCAGCTCAGGGACAGGTTGGGGTGAGCAGTTCTTC.

The chain links TRBV10-3 to TRBJ2-5; 15 bases are a match to TRBD2. The V and J ends lost 3 bases and 7 bases, in that order; junction bases with no gene match: 15. The CDR3 totals 19 residues. Germline CDR1 reads ENHRY; CDR2 reads SYGVKD. CDR3 residues: CAISDPGTSGGPHGGTQYF. The DNA of the CDR3 is TGTGCCATCAGTGACCCCGGGACTAGCGGGGGGCCCCACGGGGGGACCCAGTACTTC.

This sequence joins TRBV7-3 and TRBJ2-1; TRBD2 matches at 8 bases. The CDR3 is made up of 15 amino acids. Per the germline V gene, CDR1 is SGHTA and CDR2 is FQGTGA. Trimming took 4 bases from V and 2 from J; bases not matched to a gene: 4. The CDR3 nucleotides read TGTGCCAGCAGCTCGACTAGCGCCACCTACAATGAGCAGTTCTTC. Translated, it gives CASSSTSATYNEQFF.

This clone was picked up a small number of times. The V gene is TRBV4-1, the J gene TRBJ2-7, with D possibly TRBD2 on 6 matching bases. Germline assignment: CDR1 MGHRA and CDR2 YSYEKL. V shed 5 bases and J shed 0 bases, with 11 bases lying between them. This CDR3 contains 14 residues. The CDR3 DNA reads as TGCGCCAGCAGCATTGGGGGGAGCTCCTACGAGCAGTACTTC. It specifies CASSIGGSSYEQYF.

The chain has TRBV7-2 and TRBJ2-5; D is uncertain. The germline gives CDR1 SGHTA, CDR2 FQGNSA. V lost 4 bases and J 2 bases, leaving 11 bases between the germline ends. There are 14 residues in the CDR3. In nucleotides, the CDR3 is TGTGCCAGCAGCTCCCCCACCCGGCAAGAGACCCAGTACTTC. Translated, it gives CASSSPTRQETQYF.

The chain employs TRBV27 and TRBJ1-2, with 10 bases that match TRBD1. V lost 3 bases, J lost 4 bases, and 5 bases stayed unmatched. The CDR3 extends over 15 amino acids. From germline, CDR1 is MNHEY and CDR2 SMNVEV (reference sequence). For the CDR3, the DNA is TGTGCCAGCAGTTTTGTGGGACAGGGGTCCTATGGCTACACCTTC. Protein product: CASSFVGQGSYGYTF.

The sample holds a few counts of this clone. The chain uses TRBV4-2 and TRBJ2-1, with TRBD1 matching 7 bases. Germline V lookup: CDR1 LGHNA, CDR2 YNFKEQ. CDR3 size: 16 residues. V trimming: 5 bases; J trimming: 4 bases; junction bases outside the gene matches: 11. DNA for the CDR3: TGTGCCAGCAGCACACACAGGGGTGGGGGATACAATGAGCAGTTCTTC. This gives the protein CASSTHRGGGYNEQFF.

The chain links TRBV5-1 to TRBJ2-4; TRBD1 aligns across 9 bases. The germline V gene has CDR1 SGHRS and CDR2 YFSETQ. The CDR3 length is 17 residues. Losses at the gene ends were 4 bases for V and 5 bases for J; bases not matched to a gene: 13. CDR3 DNA: TGCGCCAGCAGCCTAGGGTGGGGACAGGGAGCGGAAAACATTCAGTACTTC. It translates to CASSLGWGQGAENIQYF.

The chain links TRBV5-4 to TRBJ2-5; 7 nucleotides line up with TRBD2. CDR1 and CDR2 (germline): SGHNT, YYREEE (reference sequence). This CDR3 contains 15 residues. Trimming at V came to 4 bases and at J to 3 bases, leaving 9 bases not matched to a gene. CDR3 sequence reads: CASSHPGEGEETQYF. CDR3 nucleotides: TGTGCCAGCAGCCATCCCGGGGAGGGAGAAGAGACCCAGTACTTC. The variable domain in full, completed from reference TRBV5-4 and TRBJ2-5, reads ETGVTQSPTHLIKTRGQQVTLRCSSQSGHNTVSWYQQALGQGPQFIFQYYREEENGRGNFPPRFSGLQFPNYSSELNVNALELDDSALYLCASSHPGEGEETQYFGPGTRLLVL.

The CDR3 nucleotides are TGTGCCAGCAGACGAGCGGCTAGCACAGATACGCAGTATTTT. Its translation: CASRRAASTDTQYF. The rearrangement links TRBV11-1 to TRBJ2-3; D might be TRBD2 (5 bases). Germline CDR1 is SGHAT and CDR2 is FQDESV (reference sequence). V was cut by 6 bases and J by 0 bases, with 10 bases left in between. This CDR3 is built from 14 residues.

V and J are TRBV7-8 and TRBJ1-3; unclear D gene. CDR1 is SGHVS, CDR2 FQNEAQ, per germline. With 1 base removed from V and 0 bases from J, the gap between germline ends came to 10 bases. The CDR3 is 16 residues long. The chain's CDR3 is CASSLGGQPSGNTIYF. CDR3 sequence (DNA): TGTGCCAGCAGCTTAGGAGGGCAGCCCTCTGGAAACACCATATATTTT.